This T cell receptor beta chain was identified in a study of blood T cells in healthy people across ages. The CDR3 spans 15 residues. Per the germline V gene, CDR1 is SGDLS and CDR2 is YYNGEE. V lost 2 bases to trimming and J lost 5 bases; unmatched junction nucleotides: 8. It was with a sample-barcoded 5' primer and a J-beta primer mix that a second PCR of roughly 6 to 12 cycles was run. TCRdb re-called the 5' RACE reads through MiXCR, storing one row per CDR3 protein. The sample includes some 560,000 distinct CDR3 sequences, about 25% of them seen just once. These same data were also listed under a study on T cells of mothers and their children.

V gene TRBV9 combines with J gene TRBJ2-3; 7 nucleotides line up with TRBD2. This sequence was found in a boy between 2 and 10 years old in good health. Source material: blood. The CDR3 reads CASSVGTKRLDTQYF. The CDR3 region has the DNA TGTGCCAGCAGCGTTGGGACTAAGAGACTAGATACGCAGTATTTT.